The clone carrying this T cell receptor (beta chain) was counted only a few times. Its target is not known. This CDR3 spans 15 amino acids. Trimming took 10 bases from V and 2 from J; bases not matched to a gene: 11. Germline V gene lookup returns CDR1 MNHEY and CDR2 SMNVEV (reference sequence). Overall study results and limits: Tumor Treg TCRs overlapped most with tumor naive CD4+ cells. In terms of TCR gene usage, tumor memory CD4+ T cells clustered together with blood and lymph node memory CD4+ cells, as well as with lymph node naive CD4+ cells.

Full-length variable regions came from constant-region reverse primers plus semi-nested Nested Universal Primer A PCR. One entry per CDR3 protein results from TCRdb running MiXCR on the 5' RACE reads. Of roughly 45,000 distinct CDR3 sequences listed, 30% are singletons. The memory fraction was CD4+CD45RO+CD25- cells. Sequenced: tumor-infiltrating memory CD4+ T cells sorted from the breast tumor. Subset in this sample: memory CD4+ T cells, CD4+CD45RO+CD25-. This chain connects TRBV27 to TRBJ2-3, with 8 positions matching TRBD2. The origin of this receptor is a female donor with breast cancer. As DNA, the CDR3 is TGTGCCACCCAGACTAGCGCCTCTGACACAGATACGCAGTATTTT. This gives the protein CATQTSASDTDTQYF.